This T cell receptor beta chain came from a study of T-cell reconstitution after alpha-beta-depleted transplantation in children. The CDR3 extends over 13 amino acids. V dropped 6 bases and J dropped 7 bases, with 16 bases sitting between them. Germline values: CDR1 DFQATT, CDR2 SNEGSKA (reference sequence). As it was prepared, the TCRbeta library received unique molecular identifiers. TCRdb analysed the PCR reads with MiXCR anew, one entry per CDR3 protein. The sample lists some 280,000 distinct CDR3 sequences; more than 8% were seen once. The chain employs TRBV20-1 and TRBJ2-1, with D possibly being TRBD2 (6 bases). The source is a human donor who donated a stem cell graft to a child with SCID. The sample here was PBMCs from the stem cell graft donor, taken from the stem cell graft. Written as DNA, the CDR3 is TGCAGTGCCGAAGATGGGGGGAGAAATGAGCAGTTCTTC. Its translation: CSAEDGGRNEQFF.